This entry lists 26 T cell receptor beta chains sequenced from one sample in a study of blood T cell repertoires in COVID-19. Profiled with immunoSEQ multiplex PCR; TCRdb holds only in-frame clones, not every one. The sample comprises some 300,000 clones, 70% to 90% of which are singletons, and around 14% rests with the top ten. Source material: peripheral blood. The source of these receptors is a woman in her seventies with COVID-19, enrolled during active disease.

The CDR3 sequence is CASSPAGYNQPQHF. The CDR3 region has the DNA TGTGCCAGCAGTCCCGCCGGGTACAATCAGCCCCAGCATTTT. The rearrangement links TRBV27 to TRBJ1-5, with D unresolved. The CDR3 has 14 amino acids. Germline CDR1 reads MNHEY; CDR2 reads SMNVEV (reference sequence). V dropped 5 bases and J dropped 3 bases, with 11 bases sitting between them.

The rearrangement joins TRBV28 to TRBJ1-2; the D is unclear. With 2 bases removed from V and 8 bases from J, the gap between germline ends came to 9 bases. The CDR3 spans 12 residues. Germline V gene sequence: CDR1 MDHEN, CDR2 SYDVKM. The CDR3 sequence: CASSLQSRGYTF. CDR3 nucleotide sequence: TGTGCCAGCAGTTTACAGTCCAGGGGCTACACCTTC.

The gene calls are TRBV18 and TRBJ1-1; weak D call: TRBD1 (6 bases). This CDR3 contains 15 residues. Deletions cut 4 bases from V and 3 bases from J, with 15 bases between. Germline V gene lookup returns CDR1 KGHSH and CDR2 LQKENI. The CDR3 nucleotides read TGTGCCAGCTCACTCAACAGGGATATAGACACTGAAGCTTTCTTT. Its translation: CASSLNRDIDTEAFF.

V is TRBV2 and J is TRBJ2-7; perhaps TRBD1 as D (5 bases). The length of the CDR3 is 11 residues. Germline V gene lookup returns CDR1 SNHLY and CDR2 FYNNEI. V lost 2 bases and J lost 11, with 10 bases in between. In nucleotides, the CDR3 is TGTGCCAGCAGTGAACAGGGTCGGGAGTACTTC. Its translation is CASSEQGREYF.

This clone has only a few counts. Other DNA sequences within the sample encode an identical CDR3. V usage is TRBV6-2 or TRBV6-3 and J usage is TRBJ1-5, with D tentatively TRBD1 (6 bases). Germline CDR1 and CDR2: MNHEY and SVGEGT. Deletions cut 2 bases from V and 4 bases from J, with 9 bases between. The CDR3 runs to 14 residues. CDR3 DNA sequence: TGTGCCAGCAGTTACCGGCAGGGGAATCAGCCCCAGCATTTT. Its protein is CASSYRQGNQPQHF.

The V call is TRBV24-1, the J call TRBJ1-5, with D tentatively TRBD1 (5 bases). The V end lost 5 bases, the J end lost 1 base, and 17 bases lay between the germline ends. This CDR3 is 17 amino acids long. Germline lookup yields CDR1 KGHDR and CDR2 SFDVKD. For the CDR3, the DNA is TGTGCCACCAGTGGCCAGCGGAGGGGTGAGAGCAATCAGCCCCAGCATTTT. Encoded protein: CATSGQRRGESNQPQHF.

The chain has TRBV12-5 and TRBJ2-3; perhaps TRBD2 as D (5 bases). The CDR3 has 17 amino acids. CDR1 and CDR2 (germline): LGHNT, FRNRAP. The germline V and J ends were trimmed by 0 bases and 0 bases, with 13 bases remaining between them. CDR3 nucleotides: TGTGCTAGTGGTTTGGTACTAACGCGGGCGAGCACAGATACGCAGTATTTT. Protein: CASGLVLTRASTDTQYF.

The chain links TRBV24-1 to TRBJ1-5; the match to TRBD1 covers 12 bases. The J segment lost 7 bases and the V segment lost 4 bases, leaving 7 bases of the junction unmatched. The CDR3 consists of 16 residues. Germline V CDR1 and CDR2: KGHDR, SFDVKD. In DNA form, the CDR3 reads TGTGCCACCAGTGACCCGGGACAGGGGGCTTTCCAGCCCCAGCATTTT. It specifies CATSDPGQGAFQPQHF.

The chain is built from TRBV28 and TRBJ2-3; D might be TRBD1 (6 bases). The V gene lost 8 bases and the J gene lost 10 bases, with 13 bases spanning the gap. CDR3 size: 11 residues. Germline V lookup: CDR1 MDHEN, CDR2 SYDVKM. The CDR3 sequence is CASFFRGAQYF. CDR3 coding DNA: TGTGCCAGCTTTTTCAGGGGAGCGCAGTATTTT.

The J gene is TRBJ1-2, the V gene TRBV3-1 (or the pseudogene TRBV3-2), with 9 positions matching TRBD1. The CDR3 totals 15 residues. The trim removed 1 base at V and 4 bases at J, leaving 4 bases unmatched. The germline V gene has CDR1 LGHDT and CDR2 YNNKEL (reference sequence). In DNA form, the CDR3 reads TGTGCCAGCAGCCAAGGTCACAGGGGGCCCTATGGCTACACCTTC. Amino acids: CASSQGHRGPYGYTF.

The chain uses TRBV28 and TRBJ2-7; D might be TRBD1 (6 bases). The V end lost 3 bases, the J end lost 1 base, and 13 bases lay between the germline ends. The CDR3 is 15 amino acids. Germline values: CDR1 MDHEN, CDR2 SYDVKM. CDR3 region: CASSFYRVTSYEQYF. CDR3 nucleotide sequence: TGTGCCAGCAGTTTCTACAGGGTAACATCCTACGAGCAGTACTTC. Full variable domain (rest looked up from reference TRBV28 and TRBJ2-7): DVKVTQSSRYLVKRTGEKVFLECVQDMDHENMFWYRQDPGLGLRLIYFSYDVKMKEKGDIPEGYSVSREKKERFSLILESASTNQTSMYLCASSFYRVTSYEQYFGPGTRLTVT.

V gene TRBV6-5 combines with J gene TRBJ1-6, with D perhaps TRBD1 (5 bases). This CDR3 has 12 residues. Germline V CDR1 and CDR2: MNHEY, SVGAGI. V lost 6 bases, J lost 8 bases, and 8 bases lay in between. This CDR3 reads CASSKGDSPLHF. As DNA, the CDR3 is TGTGCCAGCAGCAAAGGGGATTCACCCCTCCACTTT.

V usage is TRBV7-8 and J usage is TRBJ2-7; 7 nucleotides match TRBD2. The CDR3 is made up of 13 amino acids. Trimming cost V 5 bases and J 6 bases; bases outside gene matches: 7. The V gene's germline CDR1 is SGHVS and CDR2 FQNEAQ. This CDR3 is CASSLLREGEQYF. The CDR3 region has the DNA TGTGCCAGCAGCCTCCTGAGGGAGGGCGAGCAGTACTTC.

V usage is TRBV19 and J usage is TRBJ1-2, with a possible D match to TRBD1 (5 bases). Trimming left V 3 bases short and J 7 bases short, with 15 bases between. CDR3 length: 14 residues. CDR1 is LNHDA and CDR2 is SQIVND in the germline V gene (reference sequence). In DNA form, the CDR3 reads TGTGCCAGTAGTATGTCAGGACATCCAACTGGCTACACCTTC. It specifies CASSMSGHPTGYTF.

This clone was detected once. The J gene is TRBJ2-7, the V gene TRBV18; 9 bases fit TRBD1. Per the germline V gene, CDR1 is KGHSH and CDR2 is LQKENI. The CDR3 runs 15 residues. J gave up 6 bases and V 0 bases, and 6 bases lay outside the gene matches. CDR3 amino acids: CASSPPDRGRSEQYF. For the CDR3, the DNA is TGTGCCAGCTCACCACCGGACAGGGGAAGGAGCGAGCAGTACTTC.

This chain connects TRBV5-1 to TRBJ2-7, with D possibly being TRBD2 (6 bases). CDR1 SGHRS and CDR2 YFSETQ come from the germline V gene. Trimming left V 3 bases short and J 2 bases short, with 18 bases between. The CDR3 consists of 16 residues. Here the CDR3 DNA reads TGCGCCAGCAGCTCCTCTTCCTCGGGAGAGCCCTACGAGCAGTACTTC. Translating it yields CASSSSSSGEPYEQYF.

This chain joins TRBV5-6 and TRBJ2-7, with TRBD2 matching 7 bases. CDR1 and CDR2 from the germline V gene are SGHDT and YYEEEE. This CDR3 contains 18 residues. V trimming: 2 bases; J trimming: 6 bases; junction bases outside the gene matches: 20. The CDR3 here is CASSFLQGGLVSSFEQYF. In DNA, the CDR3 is TGTGCCAGCAGCTTCCTCCAGGGAGGGTTAGTTAGTTCGTTCGAGCAGTACTTC. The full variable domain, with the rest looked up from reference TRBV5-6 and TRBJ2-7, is DAGVTQSPTHLIKTRGQQVTLRCSPKSGHDTVSWYQQALGQGPQFIFQYYEEEERQRGNFPDRFSGHQFPNYSSELNVNALLLGDSALYLCASSFLQGGLVSSFEQYFGPGTRLTVT.

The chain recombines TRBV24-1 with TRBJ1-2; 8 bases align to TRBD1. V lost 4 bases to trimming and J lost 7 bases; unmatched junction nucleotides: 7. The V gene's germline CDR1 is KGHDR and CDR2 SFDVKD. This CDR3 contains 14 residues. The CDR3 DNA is TGTGCCACCAGTGACCCGGGACAGGTCGGTGGCTACACCTTC. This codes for CATSDPGQVGGYTF.

The CDR3 region is CASSVGGRGTGYYGYTF. CDR3 DNA: TGTGCCAGCAGCGTAGGTGGCAGGGGGACCGGCTACTATGGCTACACCTTC. The V call is TRBV9, the J call TRBJ1-2, with 7 bases aligning to TRBD1. The germline V gene has CDR1 SGDLS and CDR2 YYNGEE. This CDR3 is built from 17 residues. V gave up 0 bases and J gave up 3 bases; unmatched junction bases: 11.

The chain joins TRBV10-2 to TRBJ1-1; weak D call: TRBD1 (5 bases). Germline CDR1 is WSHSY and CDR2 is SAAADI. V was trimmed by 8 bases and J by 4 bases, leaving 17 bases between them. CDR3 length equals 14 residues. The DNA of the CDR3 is TGCGCCAGCCGGTTGGGGGGAACAAGCACTGAAGCTTTCTTT. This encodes CASRLGGTSTEAFF.

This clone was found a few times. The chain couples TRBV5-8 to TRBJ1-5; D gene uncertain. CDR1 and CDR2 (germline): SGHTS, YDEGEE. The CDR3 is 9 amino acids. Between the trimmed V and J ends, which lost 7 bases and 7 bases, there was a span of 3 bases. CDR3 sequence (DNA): TGTGCCAGCGGCCAGCCCCAGCATTTT. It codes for CASGQPQHF.

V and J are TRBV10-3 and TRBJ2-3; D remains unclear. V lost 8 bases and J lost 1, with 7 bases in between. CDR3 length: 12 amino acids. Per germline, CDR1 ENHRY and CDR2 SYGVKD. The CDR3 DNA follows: TGTGCCATCTCCCGTGGCACAGATACGCAGTATTTT. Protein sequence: CAISRGTDTQYF.

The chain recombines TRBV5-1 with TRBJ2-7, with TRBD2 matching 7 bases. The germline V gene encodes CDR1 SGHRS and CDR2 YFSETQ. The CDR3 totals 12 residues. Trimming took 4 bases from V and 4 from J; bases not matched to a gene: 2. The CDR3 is CASSPGGYEQYF. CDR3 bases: TGCGCCAGCAGCCCCGGGGGGTACGAGCAGTACTTC.

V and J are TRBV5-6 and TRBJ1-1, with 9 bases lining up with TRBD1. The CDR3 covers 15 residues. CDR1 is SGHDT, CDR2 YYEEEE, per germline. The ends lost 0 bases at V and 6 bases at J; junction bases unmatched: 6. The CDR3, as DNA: TGTGCCAGCAGCTTGGCCGGACAGGGGAGGGCTGAAGCTTTCTTT. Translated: CASSLAGQGRAEAFF.

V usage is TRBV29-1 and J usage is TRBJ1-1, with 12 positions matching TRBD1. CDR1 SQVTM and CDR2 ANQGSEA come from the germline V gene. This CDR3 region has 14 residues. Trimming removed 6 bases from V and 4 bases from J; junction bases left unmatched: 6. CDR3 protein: CSVPGQGAFTEAFF. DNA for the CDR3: TGCAGCGTCCCGGGACAGGGGGCTTTCACTGAAGCTTTCTTT.

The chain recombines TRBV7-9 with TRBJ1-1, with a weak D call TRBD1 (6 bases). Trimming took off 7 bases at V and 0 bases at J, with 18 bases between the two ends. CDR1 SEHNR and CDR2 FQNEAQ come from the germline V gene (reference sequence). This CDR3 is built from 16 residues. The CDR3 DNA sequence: TGTGCCAGCACCAAAGGTGGGGGGGCCTTGAACACTGAAGCTTTCTTT. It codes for CASTKGGGALNTEAFF.